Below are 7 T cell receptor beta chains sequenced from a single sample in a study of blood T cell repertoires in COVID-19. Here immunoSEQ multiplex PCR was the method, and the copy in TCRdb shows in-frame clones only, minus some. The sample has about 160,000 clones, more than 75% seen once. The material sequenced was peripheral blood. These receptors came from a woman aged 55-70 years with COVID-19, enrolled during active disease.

This CDR3 reads CASSLGTGRNTGELFF. As DNA, the CDR3 is TGTGCCAGCAGCTTGGGGACAGGGCGAAACACCGGGGAGCTGTTTTTT. The chain has TRBV7-8 and TRBJ2-2, with 9 bases aligning to TRBD1. Germline CDR1 is SGHVS and CDR2 is FQNEAQ. The trim removed 3 bases at V and 2 bases at J, leaving 4 bases unmatched. CDR3 length: 16 amino acids.

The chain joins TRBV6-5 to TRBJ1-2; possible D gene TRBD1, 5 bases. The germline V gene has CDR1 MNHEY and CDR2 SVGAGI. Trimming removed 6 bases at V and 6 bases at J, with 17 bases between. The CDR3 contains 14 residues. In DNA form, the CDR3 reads TGTGCCAGCAGAGGGCAAGGGGTGAAGCATGGCTACACCTTC. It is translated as CASRGQGVKHGYTF.

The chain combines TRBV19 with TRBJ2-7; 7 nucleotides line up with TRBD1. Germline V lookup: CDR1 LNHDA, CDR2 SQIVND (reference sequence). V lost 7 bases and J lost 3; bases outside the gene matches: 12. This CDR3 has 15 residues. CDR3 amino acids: CASTPRTGDYYEQYF. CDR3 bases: TGTGCCAGTACCCCCCGGACAGGAGACTACTACGAGCAGTACTTC.

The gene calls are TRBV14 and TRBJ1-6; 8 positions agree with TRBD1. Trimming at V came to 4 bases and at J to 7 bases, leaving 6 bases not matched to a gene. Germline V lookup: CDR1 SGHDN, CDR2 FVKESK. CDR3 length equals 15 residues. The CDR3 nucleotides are TGTGCCAGCAGCCCTCGGACAGGGCCAAATTCACCCCTCCACTTT. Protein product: CASSPRTGPNSPLHF.

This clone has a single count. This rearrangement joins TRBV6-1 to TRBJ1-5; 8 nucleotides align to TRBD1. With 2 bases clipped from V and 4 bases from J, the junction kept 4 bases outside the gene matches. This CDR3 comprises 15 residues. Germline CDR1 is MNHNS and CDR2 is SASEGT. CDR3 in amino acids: CASSELNRGNQPQHF. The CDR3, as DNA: TGTGCCAGCAGTGAACTGAACAGGGGGAATCAGCCCCAGCATTTT.

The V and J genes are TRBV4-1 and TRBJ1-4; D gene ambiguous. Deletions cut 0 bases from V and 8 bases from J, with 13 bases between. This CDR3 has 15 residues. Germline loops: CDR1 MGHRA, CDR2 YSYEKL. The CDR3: CASSQDPARGEKLFF. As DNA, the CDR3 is TGCGCCAGCAGCCAAGATCCGGCCCGAGGGGAAAAACTGTTTTTT.

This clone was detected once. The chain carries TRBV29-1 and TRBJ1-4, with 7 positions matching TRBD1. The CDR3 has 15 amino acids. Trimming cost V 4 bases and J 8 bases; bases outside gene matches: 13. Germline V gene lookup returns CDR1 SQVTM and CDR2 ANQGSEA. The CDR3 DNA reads TGCAGCGTTGTGGGGGACAGTGAGCCGGGGGAAAAACTGTTTTTT. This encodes CSVVGDSEPGEKLFF.